Below, 3 T cell receptor beta chains from the same sample are listed, as sequenced in a study of cytomegalovirus exposure and HLA in healthy donors. The PCR had 60 Vbeta and 13 Jbeta primers. The protocol was immunoSEQ multiplex PCR, while the TCRdb copy is restricted to in-frame clones and leaves out a portion. Of 150,000 to 200,000 clones listed, 77% were seen once; the top ten hold about 1.5%. Material for sequencing was PBMCs. The receptors were gathered from a woman aged 25 to 39 in good health and CMV-seronegative.

The rearrangement links TRBV5-1 to TRBJ2-3; 8 positions match TRBD2. Germline assignment: CDR1 SGHRS and CDR2 YFSETQ. V shed 3 bases and J 0 bases; nucleotides not matched to a gene: 6. This CDR3 contains 16 residues. The CDR3 sequence is CASSYRLASSTDTQYF. The CDR3 DNA sequence: TGCGCCAGCAGCTACCGACTAGCGAGTAGCACAGATACGCAGTATTTT.

The chain uses TRBV11-3 and TRBJ2-7, with D unclear. CDR1 and CDR2 from the germline V gene are SGHNT and YENEEA. CDR3 length equals 13 residues. Trimming took 8 bases from V and 0 from J, leaving 11 bases between them. CDR3 in DNA: TGTGCCAGCGCCATCGGGTTCTCCTACGAGCAGTACTTC. Translating it yields CASAIGFSYEQYF.

The chain combines TRBV9 with TRBJ2-1; D possibly corresponds to TRBD1 (6 bases). Germline CDR1 reads SGDLS; CDR2 reads YYNGEE. The CDR3 has 15 amino acids. The germline V and J ends were trimmed by 1 base and 2 bases, with 10 bases remaining between them. The CDR3 DNA sequence: TGTGCCAGCAGCGTAACAGAGGGGGCCTACAATGAGCAGTTCTTC. Translation: CASSVTEGAYNEQFF.